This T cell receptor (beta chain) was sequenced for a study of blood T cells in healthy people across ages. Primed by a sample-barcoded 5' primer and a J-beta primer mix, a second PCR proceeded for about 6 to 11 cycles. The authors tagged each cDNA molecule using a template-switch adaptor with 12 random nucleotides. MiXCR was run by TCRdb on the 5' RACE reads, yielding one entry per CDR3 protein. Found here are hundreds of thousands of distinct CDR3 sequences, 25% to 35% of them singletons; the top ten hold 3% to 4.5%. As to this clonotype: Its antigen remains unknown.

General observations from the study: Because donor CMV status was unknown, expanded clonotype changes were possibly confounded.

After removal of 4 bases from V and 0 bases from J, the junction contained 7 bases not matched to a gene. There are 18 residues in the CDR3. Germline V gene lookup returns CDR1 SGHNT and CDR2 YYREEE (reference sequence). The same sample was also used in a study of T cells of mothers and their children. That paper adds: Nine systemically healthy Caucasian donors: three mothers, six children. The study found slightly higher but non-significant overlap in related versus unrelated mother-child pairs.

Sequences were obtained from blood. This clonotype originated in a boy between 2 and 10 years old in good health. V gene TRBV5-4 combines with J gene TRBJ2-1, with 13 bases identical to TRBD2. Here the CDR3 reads CASSQPGLAGSSYNEQFF. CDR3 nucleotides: TGTGCCAGCAGCCAACCGGGACTAGCGGGGAGCTCCTACAATGAGCAGTTCTTC.